This TCR beta chain emerged from a study of T cell responses to AZD1222 COVID-19 vaccine. This clone was counted a few times. Its antigen is as yet unknown. TCRdb's copy holds only in-frame clones and misses some; the assay was immunoSEQ multiplex PCR. Of under 300,000 clones listed, over 85% are singletons. Study-wide results and caveats: The study found Spike-specific TCR breadth and depth rose after two AZD1222 doses.

The TCR sequence derives from an adult in good health. Sequenced here: peripheral blood, sampled on day 0 of AZD1222 vaccination.

The CDR3 nucleotides read TGTGCCAGCGGACAGGGAAATAATTCACCCCTCCACTTT. It codes for CASGQGNNSPLHF. The chain is built from TRBV2 and TRBJ1-6; 8 positions match TRBD1. Germline V lookup: CDR1 SNHLY, CDR2 FYNNEI. Trimming at V came to 8 bases and at J to 5 bases, leaving 2 bases not matched to a gene. The CDR3 runs to 13 residues.